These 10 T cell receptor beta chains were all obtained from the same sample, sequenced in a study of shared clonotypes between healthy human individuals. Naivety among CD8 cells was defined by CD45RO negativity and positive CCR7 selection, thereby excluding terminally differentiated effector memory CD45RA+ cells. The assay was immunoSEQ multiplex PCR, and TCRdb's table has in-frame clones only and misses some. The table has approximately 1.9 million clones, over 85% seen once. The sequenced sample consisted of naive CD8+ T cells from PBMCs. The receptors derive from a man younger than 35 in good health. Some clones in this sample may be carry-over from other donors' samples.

CDR3 sequence: CASSTPVDLNTEAFF. In nucleotides, the CDR3 is TGTGCCAGCAGCACCCCGGTAGACCTTAACACTGAAGCTTTCTTT. The chain employs TRBV7-2 and TRBJ1-1; D is unresolved. The germline V gene has CDR1 SGHTA and CDR2 FQGNSA. This CDR3 comprises 15 residues. V was trimmed by 5 bases and J by 2 bases, leaving 15 bases between them.

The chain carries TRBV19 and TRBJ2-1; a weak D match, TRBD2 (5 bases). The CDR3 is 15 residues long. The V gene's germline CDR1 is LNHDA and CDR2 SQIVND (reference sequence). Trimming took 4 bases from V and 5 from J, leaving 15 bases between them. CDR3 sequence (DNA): TGTGCCAGTAGTAGAAGGACTGGAGGCAACAATGAGCAGTTCTTC. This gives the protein CASSRRTGGNNEQFF.

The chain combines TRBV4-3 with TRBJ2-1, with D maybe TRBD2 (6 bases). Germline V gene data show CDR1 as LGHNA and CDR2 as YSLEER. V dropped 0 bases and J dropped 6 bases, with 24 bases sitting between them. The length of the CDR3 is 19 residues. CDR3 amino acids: CASSQEAVGGPTVSNEQFF. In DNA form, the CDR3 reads TGCGCCAGCAGCCAAGAGGCGGTGGGAGGTCCGACCGTGTCCAATGAGCAGTTCTTC.

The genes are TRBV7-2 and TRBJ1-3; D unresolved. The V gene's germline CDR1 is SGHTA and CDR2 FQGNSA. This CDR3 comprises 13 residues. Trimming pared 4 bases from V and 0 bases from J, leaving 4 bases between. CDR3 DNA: TGTGCCAGCAGCTGGATCTCTGGAAACACCATATATTTT. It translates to CASSWISGNTIYF.

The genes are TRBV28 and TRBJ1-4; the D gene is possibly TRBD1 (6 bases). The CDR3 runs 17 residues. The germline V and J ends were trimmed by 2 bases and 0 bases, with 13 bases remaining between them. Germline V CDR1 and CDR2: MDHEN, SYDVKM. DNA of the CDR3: TGTGCCAGCAGTTTACGACAGGCCTACGCAACTAATGAAAAACTGTTTTTT. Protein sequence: CASSLRQAYATNEKLFF.

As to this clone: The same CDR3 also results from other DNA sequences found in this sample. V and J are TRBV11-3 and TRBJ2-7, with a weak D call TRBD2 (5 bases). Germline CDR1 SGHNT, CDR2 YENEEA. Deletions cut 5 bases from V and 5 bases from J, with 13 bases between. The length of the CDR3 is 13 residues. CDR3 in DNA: TGTGCCAGCAGCCCCCGGGGAGCGCACGAGCAGTACTTC. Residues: CASSPRGAHEQYF.

The CDR3 is CATSTGDSRYEQYF. Written as DNA, the CDR3 is TGTGCCACCAGCACTGGGGACAGCCGCTACGAGCAGTACTTC. The chain uses TRBV15 and TRBJ2-7, with TRBD1 identical over 7 bases. J lost 3 bases, V lost 4 bases, and 6 bases had no gene match. CDR3 length equals 14 residues. CDR1 and CDR2 from the germline V gene are LNHNV and YYDKDF (reference sequence).

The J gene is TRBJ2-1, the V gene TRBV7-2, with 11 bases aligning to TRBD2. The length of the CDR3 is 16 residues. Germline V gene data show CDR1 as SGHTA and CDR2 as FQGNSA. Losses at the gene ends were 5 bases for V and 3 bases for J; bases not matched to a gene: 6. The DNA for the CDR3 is TGTGCCAGCAGCCCCGGGACTAGCGGACGCTACAATGAGCAGTTCTTC. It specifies CASSPGTSGRYNEQFF.

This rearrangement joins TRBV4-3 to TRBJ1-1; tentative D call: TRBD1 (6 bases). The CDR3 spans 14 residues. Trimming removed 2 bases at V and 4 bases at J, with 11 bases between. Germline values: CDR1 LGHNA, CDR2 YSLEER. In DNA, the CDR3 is TGCGCCAGCAGCCAATACTCAGGGGCCACTGAAGCTTTCTTT. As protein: CASSQYSGATEAFF.

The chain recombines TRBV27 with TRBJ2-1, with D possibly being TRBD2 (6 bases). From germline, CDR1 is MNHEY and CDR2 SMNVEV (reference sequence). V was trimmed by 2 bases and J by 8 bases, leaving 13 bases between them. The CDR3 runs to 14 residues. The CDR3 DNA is TGTGCCAGCAGTTTACTTGCCCGCGGGGATGAGCAGTTCTTC. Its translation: CASSLLARGDEQFF.